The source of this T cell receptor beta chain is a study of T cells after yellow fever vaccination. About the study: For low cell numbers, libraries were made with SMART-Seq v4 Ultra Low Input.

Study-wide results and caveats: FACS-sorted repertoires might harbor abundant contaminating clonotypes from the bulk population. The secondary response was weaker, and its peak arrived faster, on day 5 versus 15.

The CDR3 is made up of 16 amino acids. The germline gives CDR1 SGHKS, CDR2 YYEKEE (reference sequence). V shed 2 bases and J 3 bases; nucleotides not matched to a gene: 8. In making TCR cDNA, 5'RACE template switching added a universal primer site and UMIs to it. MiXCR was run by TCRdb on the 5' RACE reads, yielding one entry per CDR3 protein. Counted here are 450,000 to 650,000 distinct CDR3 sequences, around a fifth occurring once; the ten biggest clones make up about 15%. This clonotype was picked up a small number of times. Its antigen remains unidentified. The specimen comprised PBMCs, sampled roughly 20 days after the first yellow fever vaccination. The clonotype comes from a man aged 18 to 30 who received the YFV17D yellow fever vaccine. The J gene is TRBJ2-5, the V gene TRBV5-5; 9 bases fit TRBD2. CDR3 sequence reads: CASSLTWTSEKETQYF. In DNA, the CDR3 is TGTGCCAGCAGCTTAACTTGGACTAGCGAGAAAGAGACCCAGTACTTC.